Described below is a single T cell receptor beta chain sequence and its context. In the authors' methods: Amplified reference gene primers provided the basis for estimating nucleated cell counts. Measured with immunoSEQ multiplex PCR; TCRdb has only the in-frame clones, and not every one. The DNA gave D and trimming, while V, J and clone size come from that table. The sample yields about 140,000 clones, 81% seen once. The data were taken from a study of blood T cell repertoires in COVID-19. At the level of the study: Samples of COVID-19 (acute and convalescent) were obtained from the United States, Italy and Spain. The cDNA or gDNA used as material had been derived from T cells, B-cell-depleted T cells, or PBMCs.

CDR3 length: 12 amino acids. Germline lookup yields CDR1 LNHDA and CDR2 SQIVND (reference sequence). J lost 8 bases, V lost 6 bases, and 5 bases had no gene match. Sequenced sample: peripheral blood. The chain employs TRBV19 and TRBJ1-2; 8 positions match TRBD1. The receptor was derived from a human donor in a cohort sampled during active COVID-19. The CDR3 nucleotides are TGTGCCAGTAGCGAGACAGGGGACGGCTACACCTTC. Protein: CASSETGDGYTF. Filled out from reference TRBV19 and TRBJ1-2, the complete variable domain reads DGGITQSPKYLFRKEGQNVTLSCEQNLNHDAMYWYRQDPGQGLRLIYYSQIVNDFQKGDIAEGYSVSREKKESFPLTVTSAQKNPTAFYLCASSETGDGYTFGSGTRLTVV.